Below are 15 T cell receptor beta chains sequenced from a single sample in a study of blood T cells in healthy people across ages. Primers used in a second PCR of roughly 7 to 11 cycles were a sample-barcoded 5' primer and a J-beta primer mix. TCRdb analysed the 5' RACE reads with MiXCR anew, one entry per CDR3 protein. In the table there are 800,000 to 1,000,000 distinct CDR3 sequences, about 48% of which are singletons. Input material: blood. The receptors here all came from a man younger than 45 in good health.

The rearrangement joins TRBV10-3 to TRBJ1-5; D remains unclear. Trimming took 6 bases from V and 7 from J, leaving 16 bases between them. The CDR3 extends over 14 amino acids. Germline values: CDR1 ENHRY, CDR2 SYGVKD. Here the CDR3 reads CAIRKDGLDQPQHF. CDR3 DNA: TGTGCCATCAGGAAGGACGGATTAGACCAGCCCCAGCATTTT.

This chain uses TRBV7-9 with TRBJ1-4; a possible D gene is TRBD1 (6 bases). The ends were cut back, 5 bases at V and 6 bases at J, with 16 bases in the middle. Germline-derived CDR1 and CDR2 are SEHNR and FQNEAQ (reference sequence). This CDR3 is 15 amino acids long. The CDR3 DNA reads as TGTGCCAGCAGCCCATGGACAGCAGAGGATGAAAAACTGTTTTTT. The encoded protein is CASSPWTAEDEKLFF.

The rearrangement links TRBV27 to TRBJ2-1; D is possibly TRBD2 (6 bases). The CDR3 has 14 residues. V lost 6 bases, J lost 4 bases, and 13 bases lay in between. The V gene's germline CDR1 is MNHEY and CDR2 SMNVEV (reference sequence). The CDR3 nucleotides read TGTGCCAGCAGGCCGGGACTGAATTACAATGAGCAGTTCTTC. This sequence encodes CASRPGLNYNEQFF.

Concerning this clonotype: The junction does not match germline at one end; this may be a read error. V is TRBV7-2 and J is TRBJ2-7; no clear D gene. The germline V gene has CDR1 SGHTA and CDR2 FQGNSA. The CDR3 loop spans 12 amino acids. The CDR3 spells CASSLSGYGQYF. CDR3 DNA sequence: TGTGCCAGCAGCTTATCTGGGTACGGGCAGTACTTC.

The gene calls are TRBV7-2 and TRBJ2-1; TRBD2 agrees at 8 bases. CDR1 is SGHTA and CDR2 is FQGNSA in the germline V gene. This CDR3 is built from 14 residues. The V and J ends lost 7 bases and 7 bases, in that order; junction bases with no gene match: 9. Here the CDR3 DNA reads TGTGCCAGCAAACCCGGGGGGGGTCGAAATGAGCAGTTCTTC. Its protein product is CASKPGGGRNEQFF.

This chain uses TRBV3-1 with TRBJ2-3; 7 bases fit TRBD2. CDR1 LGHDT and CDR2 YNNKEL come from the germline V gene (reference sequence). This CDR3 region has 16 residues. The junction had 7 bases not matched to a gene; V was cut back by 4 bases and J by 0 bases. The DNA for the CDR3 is TGTGCCAGCAGCCCTCACCTAGCGGCTAGCACAGATACGCAGTATTTT. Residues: CASSPHLAASTDTQYF.

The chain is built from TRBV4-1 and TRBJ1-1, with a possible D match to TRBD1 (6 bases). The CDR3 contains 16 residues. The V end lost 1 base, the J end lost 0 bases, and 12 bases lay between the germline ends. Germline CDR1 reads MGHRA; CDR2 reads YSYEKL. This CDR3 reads CASSQASGEVNTEAFF. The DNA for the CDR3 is TGCGCCAGCAGCCAAGCCTCAGGGGAGGTGAACACTGAAGCTTTCTTT.

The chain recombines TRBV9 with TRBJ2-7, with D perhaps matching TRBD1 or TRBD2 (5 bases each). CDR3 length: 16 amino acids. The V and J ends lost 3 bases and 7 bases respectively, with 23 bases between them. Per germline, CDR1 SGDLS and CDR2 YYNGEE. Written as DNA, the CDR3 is TGTGCCAGCAGCGCCATGATCACTAGAGTGGACAATGAGCAGTACTTC. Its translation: CASSAMITRVDNEQYF.

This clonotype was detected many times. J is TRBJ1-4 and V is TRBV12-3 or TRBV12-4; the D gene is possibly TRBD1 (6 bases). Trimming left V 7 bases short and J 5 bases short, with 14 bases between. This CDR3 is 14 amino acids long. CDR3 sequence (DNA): TGTGCCAGCACCTCCGGACAGAGAAATGAAAAACTGTTTTTT. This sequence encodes CASTSGQRNEKLFF.

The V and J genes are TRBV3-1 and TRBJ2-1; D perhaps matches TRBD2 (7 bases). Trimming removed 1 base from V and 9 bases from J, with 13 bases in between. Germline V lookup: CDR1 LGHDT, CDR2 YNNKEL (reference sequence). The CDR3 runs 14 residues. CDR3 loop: CASSQVLGGLEQFF. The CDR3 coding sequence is TGTGCCAGCAGCCAAGTGTTGGGGGGGCTTGAGCAGTTCTTC.

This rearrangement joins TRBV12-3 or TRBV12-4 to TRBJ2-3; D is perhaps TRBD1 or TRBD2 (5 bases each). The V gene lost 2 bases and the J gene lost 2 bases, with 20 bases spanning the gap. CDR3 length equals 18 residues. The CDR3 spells CASSLRGPDNIITDTQYF. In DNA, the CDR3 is TGTGCCAGCAGTTTAAGGGGACCCGACAATATAATCACAGATACGCAGTATTTT.

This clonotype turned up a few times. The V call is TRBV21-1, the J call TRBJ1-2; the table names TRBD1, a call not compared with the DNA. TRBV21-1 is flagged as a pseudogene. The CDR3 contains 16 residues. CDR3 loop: CASSKSDRGIGYGYTF. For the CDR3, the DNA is TGTGCCAGCAGCAAATCCGACAGGGGGATTGGGTATGGCTACACCTTC.

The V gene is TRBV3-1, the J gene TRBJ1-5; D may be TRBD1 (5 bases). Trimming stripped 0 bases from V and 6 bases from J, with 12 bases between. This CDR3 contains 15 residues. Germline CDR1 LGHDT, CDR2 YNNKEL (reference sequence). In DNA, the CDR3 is TGTGCCAGCAGCCAAGATCCAGGGCCCCTTCAGCCCCAGCATTTT. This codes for CASSQDPGPLQPQHF.

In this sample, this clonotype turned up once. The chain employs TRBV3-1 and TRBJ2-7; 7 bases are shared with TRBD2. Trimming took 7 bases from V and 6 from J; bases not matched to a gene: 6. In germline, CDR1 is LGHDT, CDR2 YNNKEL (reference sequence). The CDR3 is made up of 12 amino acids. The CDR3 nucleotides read TGTGCCAGCACGGGACTATCCCGCGAGCAGTACTTC. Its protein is CASTGLSREQYF.

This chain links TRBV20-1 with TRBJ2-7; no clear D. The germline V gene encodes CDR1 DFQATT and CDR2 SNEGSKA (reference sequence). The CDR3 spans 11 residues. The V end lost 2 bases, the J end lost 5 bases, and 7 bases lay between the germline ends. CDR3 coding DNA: TGCAGTGCTAGACCGTCCAACGAGCAGTACTTC. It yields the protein CSARPSNEQYF.